This TCR beta chain was observed in a study of shared clonotypes between healthy human individuals. This clone was seen only once. TCRdb's table, derived via immunoSEQ multiplex PCR, lists solely in-frame clones and lacks some. The top ten clones hold 1.5% to 2% of a sample with about 710,000 clones, about three quarters of them seen once. Germline V gives CDR1 MNHEY, CDR2 SVGAGI. V was clipped by 2 bases and J by 0 bases, with 7 bases between them. There are 15 residues in the CDR3. The sequencing sample was made of memory CD4+ T cells sorted from blood. Noted subset: CD45RA-negative fraction. The V gene is TRBV6-5, the J gene TRBJ2-2, with D possibly matching TRBD1 (5 bases). This receptor was taken from a woman aged 25 to 39 in good health. This chain's CDR3 is CASSYLDTNTGELFF. The CDR3 nucleotides are TGTGCCAGCAGTTACCTGGACACGAACACCGGGGAGCTGTTTTTT.